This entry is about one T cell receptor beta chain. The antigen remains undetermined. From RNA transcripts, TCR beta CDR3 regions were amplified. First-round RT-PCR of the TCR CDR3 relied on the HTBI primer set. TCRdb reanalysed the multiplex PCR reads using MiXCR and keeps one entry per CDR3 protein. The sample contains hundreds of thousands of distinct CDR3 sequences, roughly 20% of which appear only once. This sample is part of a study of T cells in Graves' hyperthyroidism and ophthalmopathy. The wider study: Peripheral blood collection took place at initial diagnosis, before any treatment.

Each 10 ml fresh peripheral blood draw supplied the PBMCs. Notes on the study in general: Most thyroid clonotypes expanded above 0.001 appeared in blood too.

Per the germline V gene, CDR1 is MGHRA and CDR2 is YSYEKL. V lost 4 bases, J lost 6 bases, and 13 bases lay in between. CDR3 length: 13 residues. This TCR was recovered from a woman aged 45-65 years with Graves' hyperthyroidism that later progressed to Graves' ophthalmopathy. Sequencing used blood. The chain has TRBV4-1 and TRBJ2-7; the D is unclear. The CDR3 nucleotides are TGCGCCAGCAGCCGAACTTTAGGGCTCGAGCAGTACTTC. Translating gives CASSRTLGLEQYF.